Following are 18 T cell receptor beta chains from one sample sequenced in a study of T cells in Graves' hyperthyroidism and ophthalmopathy. Regions amplified from RNA transcripts were the TCR beta CDR3 regions. Using the HTBI primer set, a first-round RT-PCR was run on the TCR CDR3. TCRdb passed the multiplex PCR reads through MiXCR, listing each CDR3 protein once. This sample has some 460,000 distinct CDR3 sequences; 15% to 18% occur once, and the top ten carry around 7%. Sequencing was done on a sample of blood. All receptors derive from a woman aged 18-29 years with Graves' hyperthyroidism.

This clonotype was counted many times. Written as DNA, the CDR3 is TGCAGTGCTTGGATCCGGGACACTAGCACAGATACGCAGTATTTT. Translated: CSAWIRDTSTDTQYF. The J gene is TRBJ2-3, the V gene TRBV20-1; possible D gene TRBD1, 6 bases. V lost 5 bases and J lost 0, with 15 bases in between. Germline-derived CDR1 and CDR2 are DFQATT and SNEGSKA (reference sequence). CDR3 size: 15 residues.

This clonotype was counted at least ten times. V usage is TRBV11-3 and J usage is TRBJ2-3; 7 bases are shared with TRBD1. Germline lookup yields CDR1 SGHNT and CDR2 YENEEA. The J segment lost 1 base and the V segment lost 0 bases, leaving 7 bases of the junction unmatched. The CDR3 extends over 17 amino acids. Here the CDR3 reads CASSLEGRDSRTDTQYF. CDR3 sequence (DNA): TGTGCCAGCAGCTTAGAGGGCCGGGACAGCCGCACAGATACGCAGTATTTT.

This clonotype was detected ten times or more. The chain is built from TRBV12-3 or TRBV12-4 and TRBJ1-5; no clear D. V shed 7 bases and J shed 6 bases, with 16 bases lying between them. This CDR3 is built from 14 residues. CDR3 sequence: CASTQRGFGQPQHF. The CDR3 DNA reads as TGTGCCAGCACCCAAAGAGGATTTGGTCAGCCCCAGCATTTT.

In its sample, this clonotype was seen many times. The J gene is TRBJ2-7, the V gene TRBV12-3 or TRBV12-4; 10 bases line up with TRBD2. The V segment lost 6 bases and the J segment 3 bases; nucleotides outside the gene matches: 5. The CDR3 runs to 14 residues. The CDR3 reads CASRISGRSYEQYF. CDR3 DNA sequence: TGTGCCAGCAGAATTAGCGGGAGGAGCTACGAGCAGTACTTC.

This chain's CDR3 is CASSQPPGGGGELFF. The DNA for the CDR3 is TGCGCCAGCAGCCAGCCCCCAGGGGGCGGCGGGGAGCTGTTTTTT. V usage is TRBV4-1 and J usage is TRBJ2-2; 8 bases match TRBD1. The CDR3 is 15 residues long. CDR1 and CDR2 from the germline V gene are MGHRA and YSYEKL. The V gene end was trimmed by 3 bases and the J gene end by 7 bases; junction bases not matched to a gene: 7.

This clonotype has a count of ten or more. The chain uses TRBV6-6 and TRBJ2-1; D may match TRBD1 or TRBD2 (5 bases each). The CDR3 length is 15 residues. Trimming took 2 bases from V and 7 from J, leaving 15 bases between them. CDR1 and CDR2 from the germline V gene are MNHNY and SVGAGI (reference sequence). CDR3 amino acids: CASSYGGSPNNEQFF. The CDR3 bases are TGTGCCAGCAGTTACGGGGGAAGCCCCAATAATGAGCAGTTCTTC.

This clonotype was counted at least ten times. The chain recombines TRBV18 with TRBJ2-3; TRBD1 might be the D (5 bases). Trimming pared 2 bases from V and 1 base from J, leaving 7 bases between. Germline-derived CDR1 and CDR2 are KGHSH and LQKENI. The CDR3 contains 14 residues. The CDR3 DNA reads as TGTGCCAGCTCACCAGGGGCTGGCACAGATACGCAGTATTTT. Protein product: CASSPGAGTDTQYF. The variable domain in full, completed from reference TRBV18 and TRBJ2-3, reads NAGVMQNPRHLVRRRGQEARLRCSPMKGHSHVYWYRQLPEEGLKFMVYLQKENIIDESGMPKERFSAEFPKEGPSILRIQQVVRGDSAAYFCASSPGAGTDTQYFGPGTRLTVL.

The rearrangement links TRBV11-3 to TRBJ1-1; D call uncertain. This CDR3 is built from 13 residues. Trimming took 1 base from V and 6 from J, leaving 9 bases between them. Germline CDR1 and CDR2: SGHNT and YENEEA. CDR3 coding DNA: TGTGCCAGCAGCTTAGGGAGGTACCCTGAAGCTTTCTTT. Amino acids: CASSLGRYPEAFF.

This chain connects TRBV20-1 to TRBJ2-3; D might be TRBD2 (5 bases). Germline-derived CDR1 and CDR2 are DFQATT and SNEGSKA (reference sequence). V lost 0 bases to trimming and J lost 2 bases, with 6 bases between them. This CDR3 has 13 residues. CDR3 nucleotides: TGCAGTGCTAGAGAGGACTCCACAGATACGCAGTATTTT. Residues: CSAREDSTDTQYF.

This clonotype came up many times. The chain has TRBV3-1 and TRBJ2-7; a weak D match, TRBD1 (5 bases). The CDR3 length is 14 residues. Germline V gene data show CDR1 as LGHDT and CDR2 as YNNKEL (reference sequence). V gave up 1 base and J gave up 5 bases, with 12 bases separating them. This CDR3 reads CASSQVYGRDEQYF. CDR3 DNA sequence: TGTGCCAGCAGCCAAGTGTACGGCAGGGACGAGCAGTACTTC.

This clonotype has ten or more counts. The V and J genes are TRBV6-1 and TRBJ2-2; D tentatively reads TRBD1 or TRBD2 (5 bases each). V was pared by 4 bases and J by 1 base, with 19 bases between. The CDR3 runs 18 residues. Germline lookup yields CDR1 MNHNS and CDR2 SASEGT. The chain's CDR3 is CASSGRPTMGENTGELFF. The CDR3 nucleotides are TGTGCCAGCAGTGGAAGGCCCACCATGGGGGAGAACACCGGGGAGCTGTTTTTT.

There are a few counts of this clonotype. The junction and the germline gene differ at one end; a read error may be behind it. The chain employs TRBV5-1 and TRBJ2-6; TRBD1 matches 8 bases. The germline V gene encodes CDR1 SGHRS and CDR2 YFSETQ. CDR3 length equals 18 residues. The chain's CDR3 is CASSLAGTGGSGANILTF. CDR3 bases: TGCGCCAGCAGCTTGGCGGGGACAGGTGGCTCTGGGGCCAACATCCTGACTTTC.

This clonotype was observed many times. The gene calls are TRBV7-9 and TRBJ2-1; TRBD1 agrees at 7 bases. CDR1 is SEHNR and CDR2 is FQNEAQ in the germline V gene (reference sequence). The CDR3 is 15 amino acids. The V and J ends lost 2 bases and 5 bases, in that order; junction bases with no gene match: 6. CDR3 nucleotides: TGTGCCAGCAGCTTAAGGACAGGTGGGGACAATGAGCAGTTCTTC. Amino acids: CASSLRTGGDNEQFF.

Many counts were recorded for this clonotype. The chain combines TRBV11-2 with TRBJ2-3; D is ambiguous. Germline V CDR1 and CDR2: SGHAT, FQNNGV. V was clipped by 0 bases and J by 6 bases, with 4 bases between them. CDR3 length equals 12 residues. The CDR3 reads CASSLEVDTQYF. CDR3 DNA: TGTGCCAGCAGCTTAGAGGTCGATACGCAGTATTTT. The entire variable domain, with the rest obtained from reference TRBV11-2 and TRBJ2-3, is as follows: EAGVAQSPRYKIIEKRQSVAFWCNPISGHATLYWYQQILGQGPKLLIQFQNNGVVDDSQLPKDRFSAERLKGVDSTLKIQPAKLEDSAVYLCASSLEVDTQYFGPGTRLTVL.

This clonotype was seen at least ten times. Here the CDR3 DNA reads TGCTCCCTGGCCTGGACTAGCGGGAGTTATACGCAGTATTTT. Translated: CSLAWTSGSYTQYF. The rearrangement links TRBV20-1 to TRBJ2-3; 13 bases are shared with TRBD2. Per germline, CDR1 DFQATT and CDR2 SNEGSKA (reference sequence). The CDR3 totals 14 residues.

Ten or more counts support this clonotype. The chain recombines TRBV20-1 with TRBJ2-5; TRBD1 might be the D (6 bases). Germline lookup yields CDR1 DFQATT and CDR2 SNEGSKA (reference sequence). Trimming took 3 bases from V and 5 from J, leaving 22 bases between them. This CDR3 contains 16 residues. CDR3 sequence: CSARPYGRGILETQYF. In DNA, the CDR3 is TGCAGTGCTAGGCCCTACGGCAGGGGTATCCTGGAGACCCAGTACTTC.

V usage is TRBV7-8 and J usage is TRBJ1-3, with D possibly TRBD1 on 5 matching bases. The CDR3 loop spans 16 amino acids. Trimming stripped 3 bases from V and 4 bases from J, with 16 bases between. CDR1 and CDR2 from the germline V gene are SGHVS and FQNEAQ. CDR3 protein: CASSFRRGEEGNTIYF. CDR3 in DNA: TGTGCCAGCAGCTTTCGGAGGGGAGAGGAAGGAAACACCATATATTTT.

This clonotype was counted at least ten times. The chain carries TRBV5-1 and TRBJ2-7; 11 nucleotides agree with TRBD1. J gave up 4 bases and V 4 bases, and 10 bases lay outside the gene matches. The CDR3 spans 16 residues. Germline V CDR1 and CDR2: SGHRS, YFSETQ. CDR3 DNA sequence: TGCGCCAGCAGCATCTGGACAGGGGGCTTATCTTACGAGCAGTACTTC. Translation gives CASSIWTGGLSYEQYF.